Below, one T cell receptor (beta chain) is given with its context. This clonotype came up many times. Its recognized antigen is unknown. Within one base of it there is no much larger clone, and no base qualities were kept. This specimen comes from a study of T cells in Graves' hyperthyroidism and ophthalmopathy (dated by TCRdb to the late 2010s). Background on the whole study: TCR V-J signatures able to tell the groups apart were searched for in a discovery cohort of approximately 95 patients, of whom approximately 40 had Graves' ophthalmopathy and roughly 58 had stable Graves' hyperthyroidism. Whether ophthalmopathy could be predicted prospectively was tested in an independent validation cohort made up of 18 to 20 hyperthyroidism patients plus 17 patients who later progressed to ophthalmopathy. The 75 to 100 discovery patients were randomly split 7:3 into training and test sets. In addition, the study compared T-cell repertoires in thyroid tissue and in blood from six Graves' hyperthyroidism patients. Once sampling was done, hyperthyroidism patients were given methimazole at a starting dose of 30 mg daily, whereas ophthalmopathy patients were given high-dose intravenous methylprednisolone. TCR Vbeta CDR3 sequencing of 120 to 150 peripheral blood samples (over 40 ophthalmopathy, about 74 hyperthyroidism and roughly 17 progressor patients) is reported in the paper.

Exclusion was applied to patients with uncontrolled infections, other autoimmune diseases, pregnancy or lactation. Diagnoses relied on clinical symptoms, serum thyroxine and TRAb, thyroid ultrasound and orbital computed tomography. Trizol reagent was used to extract total RNA, and RNA quality was then checked on an Agilent 2100 Bioanalyzer. Via the germline V gene, CDR1 is SGHTA and CDR2 FQGNSA. Reading from cysteine to phenylalanine, the CDR3 counts 17 amino acids. This entry keeps only the CDR3 DNA: 51 bases, framed from base 1. Here V drops 5 bases and J drops 0 bases, and the junction holds 13 bases not matched to any gene. Amplification of TCR beta CDR3 regions was carried out from RNA transcripts. The first round of RT-PCR for the TCR CDR3 was performed with the HTBI primer set and the Qiagen OneStep RT-PCR kit. A second multiplex PCR round built the libraries, followed by size selection and purification. Paired-end sequencing of the libraries was performed with 100 bp reads on an Illumina HiSeq2000. Under the source paper's analysis protocol: SOAPnuke was used to process the raw data, with reads discarded if the reads contained adapters or uncalled bases, had a mean Phred below 15, or lacked an exact constant-primer or identifier match. High-quality paired reads were merged using COPE v1.2.5, and each unique nucleotide sequence was defined as a clonotype. MiTCR v1.1 was used to align the clonotypes against IMGT TRBV, TRBD and TRBJ reference segments. Analysis was restricted to V-J combinations with a frequency above 0.0001, which covered roughly 99% of repertoires. A TCS score was defined as the ratio between F50 (clonal expansion) and ExV (chaos), using BLOSUM62-based TCRdist between CDR3 peptides within each V-J. Welch's t-statistics and random forest reduced 514 V-J features to 13, which were used in a naive Bayes classifier (R e1071). The Morisita-Horn index was used to measure how similar the thyroid and blood repertoires were. Starting from the raw public reads, TCRdb applied fastp trimming at Q25, assembled clones with MiXCR and retained in-frame beta chains. Every entry covers one CDR3 protein and lists the most common genes and DNA from its rows. The V and J calls follow TCRdb's processing rather than the paper's. Across this sample there are roughly 500,000 distinct CDR3 sequences, with 35% to 50% seen only once. The ten largest make up about two fifths of the sample.

Broader findings and caveats from the paper: Ophthalmopathy was separated from stable hyperthyroidism by a 13 V-J signature model, with 85% to 90% sensitivity and just over 81% specificity obtained in cross-validation and 80%/75% obtained in testing. During validation, the model predicted progression to ophthalmopathy a median of about 6.3 months ahead of onset, with approximately 71% sensitivity and roughly 75% specificity. No statistical method was used to fix the sample size in advance, and group allocation was not hidden from the investigators. Most expanded thyroid clonotypes (frequency above 0.001) were also detected in blood, a finding suggesting that blood repertoires may reflect thyroid immune responses.

Material for sequencing was peripheral blood or thyroid tissue (not recorded which). The chain couples TRBV7-2 to TRBJ2-7, with 7 junctional bases fitting TRBD1. The TCR comes from an adult woman with Graves' disease, either hyperthyroidism or ophthalmopathy (not recorded which). CDR3 protein: CASSRVSGQPSSYEQYF. Here is the DNA: TGTGCCAGCAGCCGGGTGTCGGGACAGCCGAGCTCCTACGAGCAGTACTTC.